This TCR beta chain was recorded in a study of OX40 agonist ivuxolimab in advanced cancers. Study observations and caveats: Also showing low normalized T-cell clonal expansion were some of the nonresponders.

In the case of this clone: No antigen is known for it.

Sequencing was performed with immunoSEQ multiplex PCR; in TCRdb, only in-frame clones are kept and a portion is missing. The sample carries more than 95,000 clones, about 90% recorded once. V lost 5 bases, J lost 12 bases, and 11 bases lay in between. The CDR3 sequence is 12 residues long. Germline loops: CDR1 SEHNR, CDR2 FQNEAQ (reference sequence). The V gene is TRBV7-9, the J gene TRBJ1-6; D unresolved. The source material was CD4+ or CD8+ T cells sorted from blood, sampled in a trial of the OX40 agonist ivuxolimab. The receptor was isolated from an adult with an advanced solid tumor such as melanoma, head and neck, liver or kidney cancer. The CDR3 region is CASSESRLPLHF. CDR3 sequence (DNA): TGTGCCAGCAGCGAATCCAGGTTACCCCTCCACTTT.